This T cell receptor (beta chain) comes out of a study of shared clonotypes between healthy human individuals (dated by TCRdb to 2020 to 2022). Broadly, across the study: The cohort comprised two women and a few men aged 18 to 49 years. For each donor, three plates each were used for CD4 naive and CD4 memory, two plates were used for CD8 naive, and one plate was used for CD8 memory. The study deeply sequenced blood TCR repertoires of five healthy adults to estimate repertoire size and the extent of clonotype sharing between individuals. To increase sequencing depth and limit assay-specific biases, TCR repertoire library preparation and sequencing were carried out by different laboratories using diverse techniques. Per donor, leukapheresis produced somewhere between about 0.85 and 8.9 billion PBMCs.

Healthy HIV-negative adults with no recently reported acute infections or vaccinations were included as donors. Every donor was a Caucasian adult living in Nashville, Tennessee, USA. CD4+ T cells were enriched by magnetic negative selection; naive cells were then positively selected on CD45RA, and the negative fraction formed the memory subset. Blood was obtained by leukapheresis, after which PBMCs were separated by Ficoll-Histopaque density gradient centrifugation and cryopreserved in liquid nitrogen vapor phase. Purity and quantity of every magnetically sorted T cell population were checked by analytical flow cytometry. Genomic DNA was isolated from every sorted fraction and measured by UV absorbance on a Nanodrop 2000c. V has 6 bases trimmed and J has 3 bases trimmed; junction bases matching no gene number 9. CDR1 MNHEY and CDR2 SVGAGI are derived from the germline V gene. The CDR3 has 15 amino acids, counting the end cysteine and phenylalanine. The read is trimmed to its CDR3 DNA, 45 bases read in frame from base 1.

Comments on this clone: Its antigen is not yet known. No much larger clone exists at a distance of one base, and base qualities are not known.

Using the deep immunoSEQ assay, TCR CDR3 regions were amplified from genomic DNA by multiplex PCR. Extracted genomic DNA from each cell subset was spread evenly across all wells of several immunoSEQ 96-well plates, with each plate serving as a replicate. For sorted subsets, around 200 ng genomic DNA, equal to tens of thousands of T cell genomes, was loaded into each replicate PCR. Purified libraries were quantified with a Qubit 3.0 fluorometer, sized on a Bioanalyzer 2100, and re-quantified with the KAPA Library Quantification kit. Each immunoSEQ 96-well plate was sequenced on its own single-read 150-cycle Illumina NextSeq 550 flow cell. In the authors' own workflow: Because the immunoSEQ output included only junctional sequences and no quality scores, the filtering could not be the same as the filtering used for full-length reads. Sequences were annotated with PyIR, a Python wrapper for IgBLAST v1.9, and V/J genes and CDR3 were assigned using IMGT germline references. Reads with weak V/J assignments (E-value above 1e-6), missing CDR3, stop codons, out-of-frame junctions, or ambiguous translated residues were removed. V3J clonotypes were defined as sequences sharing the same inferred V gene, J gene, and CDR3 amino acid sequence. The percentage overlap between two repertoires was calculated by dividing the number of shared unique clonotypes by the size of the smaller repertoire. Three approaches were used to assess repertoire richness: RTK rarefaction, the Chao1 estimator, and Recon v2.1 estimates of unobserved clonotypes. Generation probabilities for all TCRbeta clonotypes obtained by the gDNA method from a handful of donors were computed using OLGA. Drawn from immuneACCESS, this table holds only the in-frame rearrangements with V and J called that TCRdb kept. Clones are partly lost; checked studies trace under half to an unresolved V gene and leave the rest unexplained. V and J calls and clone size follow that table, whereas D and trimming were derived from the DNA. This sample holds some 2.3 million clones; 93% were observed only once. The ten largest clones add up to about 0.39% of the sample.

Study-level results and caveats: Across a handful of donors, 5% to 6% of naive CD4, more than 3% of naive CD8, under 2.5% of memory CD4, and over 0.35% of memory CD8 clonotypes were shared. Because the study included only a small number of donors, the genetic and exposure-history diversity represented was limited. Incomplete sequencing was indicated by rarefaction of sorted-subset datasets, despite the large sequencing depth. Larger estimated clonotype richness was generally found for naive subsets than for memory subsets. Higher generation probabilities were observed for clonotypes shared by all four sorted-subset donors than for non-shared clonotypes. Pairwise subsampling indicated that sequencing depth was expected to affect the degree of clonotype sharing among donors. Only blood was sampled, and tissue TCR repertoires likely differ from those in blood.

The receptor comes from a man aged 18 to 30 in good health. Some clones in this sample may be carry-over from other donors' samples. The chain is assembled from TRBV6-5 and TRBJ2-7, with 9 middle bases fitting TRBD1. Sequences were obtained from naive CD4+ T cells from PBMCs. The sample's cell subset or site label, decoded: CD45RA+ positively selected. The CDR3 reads CASSPDRGTLYEQYF. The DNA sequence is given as TGTGCCAGCAGCCCCGACAGGGGGACCCTCTACGAGCAGTACTTC.